The 7 T cell receptor beta chains below all came from one sample that was sequenced in a study of OX40 agonist ivuxolimab in advanced cancers. Produced via immunoSEQ multiplex PCR; TCRdb's table is partial and in-frame only. Among roughly 70,000 clones, 88% were seen once, and the ten largest hold 0.67%. Source: CD4+ or CD8+ T cells sorted from blood, taken in a trial of the OX40 agonist ivuxolimab. The source is an adult with an advanced solid tumor such as melanoma, head and neck, liver or kidney cancer.

This chain links TRBV10-3 with TRBJ2-3; perhaps D is TRBD1 or TRBD2 (5 bases each). Trimming removed 11 bases at V and 2 bases at J, with 11 bases between. The CDR3 totals 12 residues. Germline V gene data show CDR1 as ENHRY and CDR2 as SYGVKD. CDR3 DNA sequence: TGTGCCGCCACCGGGACCACAGATACGCAGTATTTT. This gives the protein CAATGTTDTQYF.

The rearrangement links TRBV29-1 to TRBJ2-3; D possibly corresponds to TRBD1 (5 bases). V was pared by 3 bases and J by 3 bases, with 10 bases between. The germline V gene encodes CDR1 SQVTM and CDR2 ANQGSEA. This CDR3 spans 13 amino acids. This chain's CDR3 is CSVENHRTDTQYF. DNA for the CDR3: TGCAGCGTTGAGAACCACAGGACAGATACGCAGTATTTT.

This clone is a singleton in its sample. A much larger clone differs by one base, so this may be a read error. The chain carries TRBV13 and TRBJ2-1, with 7 bases identical to TRBD2. The CDR3 contains 15 residues. Germline CDR1 PRHDT, CDR2 FYEKMQ (reference sequence). CDR3 bases: TGTGTCAGCAGCCCACGGGGGAGGGCAGACAATGAGCAGTTCTTC. Translated: CVSSPRGRADNEQFF.

The chain recombines TRBV7-9 with TRBJ2-3, with TRBD2 matching 11 bases. The CDR3 is 17 residues long. Germline CDR1 reads SEHNR; CDR2 reads FQNEAQ (reference sequence). Trimming removed 3 bases from V and 2 bases from J; junction bases left unmatched: 7. CDR3 amino acids: CASSFGDSGRVTDTQYF. CDR3 DNA sequence: TGTGCCAGCAGCTTCGGTGATAGCGGGAGGGTCACAGATACGCAGTATTTT.

The rearrangement links TRBV9 to TRBJ2-3; the match to TRBD2 covers 11 bases. With 3 bases clipped from V and 11 bases from J, the junction kept 14 bases outside the gene matches. Germline V gene sequence: CDR1 SGDLS, CDR2 YYNGEE. CDR3 length equals 16 residues. The CDR3 DNA follows: TGTGCCAGCAGCGCGGGACTAGCGGCCCGCCTTGAGAAGCAGTATTTT. It specifies CASSAGLAARLEKQYF. Together with reference TRBV9 and TRBJ2-3, the CDR3 gives the full variable domain: DSGVTQTPKHLITATGQRVTLRCSPRSGDLSVYWYQQSLDQGLQFLIQYYNGEERAKGNILERFSAQQFPDLHSELNLSSLELGDSALYFCASSAGLAARLEKQYFGPGTRLTVL.

The CDR3 protein is CASTQGGGSTDTQYF. CDR3 nucleotides: TGTGCCAGCACCCAAGGGGGAGGAAGCACAGATACGCAGTATTTT. This rearrangement joins TRBV6-6 to TRBJ2-3; D possibly uses TRBD1 or TRBD2 (6 bases each). The CDR3 runs 15 residues. The germline V gene encodes CDR1 MNHNY and CDR2 SVGAGI (reference sequence). Trimming shortened V by 7 bases and J by 0 bases, and 14 bases separated the two germline ends.

The chain has TRBV4-1 and TRBJ1-4; a possible D gene is TRBD1 (5 bases). CDR1 MGHRA and CDR2 YSYEKL come from the germline V gene. This CDR3 has 15 residues. V lost 5 bases to trimming and J lost 2 bases, with 12 bases between them. The CDR3 loop reads CASSKSGTTNEKLFF. In DNA form, the CDR3 reads TGCGCCAGCAGCAAAAGCGGGACTACTAATGAAAAACTGTTTTTT.